These 29 T cell receptor beta chains came from one sample sequenced in a study of cytomegalovirus exposure and HLA in healthy donors. The PCR ran on 60 Vbeta and 13 Jbeta primers. The protocol was immunoSEQ multiplex PCR, while the TCRdb copy is restricted to in-frame clones and leaves out a portion. This sample yields about 200,000 clones, of which 60% to 80% are seen a single time; just under 3% belongs to the top ten. Sequenced: PBMCs. Receptor source: a woman in her 30s in good health and CMV-seronegative.

The chain has TRBV7-9 and TRBJ2-3, with 13 positions matching TRBD2. The trim removed 5 bases at V and 14 bases at J, leaving 10 bases unmatched. Germline V gene sequence: CDR1 SEHNR, CDR2 FQNEAQ (reference sequence). The CDR3 loop spans 14 amino acids. The chain's CDR3 is CASSIGTSGDPLYF. The CDR3 nucleotides read TGTGCCAGCAGCATCGGGACTAGCGGGGACCCTTTGTATTTT.

This clone was detected once. The chain carries TRBV4-1 and TRBJ2-7, with 15 positions matching TRBD2. With 1 base clipped from V and 5 bases from J, the junction kept 9 bases outside the gene matches. The CDR3 length is 18 residues. Germline CDR1 MGHRA, CDR2 YSYEKL. The CDR3 spells CASSQVPWTSGGAHEQYF. The CDR3 coding sequence is TGCGCCAGCAGCCAAGTCCCCTGGACTAGCGGGGGGGCCCACGAGCAGTACTTC.

In nucleotides, the CDR3 is TGTGCCTGGAGTGTGAGTTCCGGGGGGGGGCAGTACTTC. Its translation is CAWSVSSGGGQYF. The gene calls are TRBV30 and TRBJ2-7; 8 positions agree with TRBD2. Unmatched junction bases numbered 7, after V lost 0 bases and J lost 9 bases. CDR1 and CDR2 from the germline V gene are GTSNPN and SVGIG (reference sequence). The length of the CDR3 is 13 residues.

The rearrangement links TRBV5-5 to TRBJ2-1; TRBD2 agrees at 11 bases. Losses at the gene ends were 1 base for V and 9 bases for J; bases not matched to a gene: 6. The germline V gene encodes CDR1 SGHKS and CDR2 YYEKEE (reference sequence). This CDR3 has 15 amino acids. The CDR3 loop is CASSLLIAGGGEQFF. CDR3 DNA: TGTGCCAGCAGCTTGTTGATAGCGGGAGGGGGTGAGCAGTTCTTC.

The CDR3 protein is CASSLGQVSTEAFF. CDR3 nucleotide sequence: TGTGCCAGCAGCTTAGGACAGGTGAGCACTGAAGCTTTCTTT. The chain joins TRBV7-9 to TRBJ1-1; D may be TRBD1 (6 bases). V lost 1 base to trimming and J lost 4 bases, with 10 bases between them. Germline loops: CDR1 SEHNR, CDR2 FQNEAQ (reference sequence). The CDR3 extends over 14 amino acids.

The chain joins TRBV29-1 to TRBJ2-2; D call uncertain. Germline CDR1 is SQVTM and CDR2 is ANQGSEA. The CDR3 is 10 amino acids. The germline V and J ends were trimmed by 7 bases and 3 bases, with 3 bases remaining between them. DNA of the CDR3: TGCAGCGCCTACACCGGGGAGCTGTTTTTT. Protein product: CSAYTGELFF.

This chain connects TRBV11-1 to TRBJ1-1; D perhaps matches TRBD1 (5 bases). The V gene lost 3 bases and the J gene lost 5 bases, with 10 bases spanning the gap. The CDR3 length is 13 residues. Germline assignment: CDR1 SGHAT and CDR2 FQDESV (reference sequence). CDR3 in DNA: TGTGCCAGCAGCTTCAACAGGCTGACTGAAGCTTTCTTT. Amino acids: CASSFNRLTEAFF.

This clone has just a few counts. The chain combines TRBV5-1 with TRBJ2-5; 8 bases line up with TRBD1. Trimming cost V 4 bases and J 4 bases; bases outside gene matches: 12. This CDR3 region has 16 residues. The V gene's germline CDR1 is SGHRS and CDR2 YFSETQ. The CDR3 is CASSTGQVHSGETQYF. The CDR3 DNA sequence: TGCGCCAGCAGCACGGGACAGGTCCACTCAGGAGAGACCCAGTACTTC.

In the case of this clone: The junction and the germline gene differ at one end; a read error may be behind it. The chain uses TRBV6-6 and TRBJ1-2; no definite D call. This CDR3 has 16 residues. The germline V gene encodes CDR1 MNHNY and CDR2 SVGAGI (reference sequence). CDR3 residues: CASSGHERILNYGYPF. The DNA for the CDR3 is TGTGCCAGCAGTGGTCACGAGCGGATTCTTAACTATGGCTACCCCTTC.

The chain carries TRBV5-1 and TRBJ2-1; D not resolved. This CDR3 has 17 residues. V lost 1 base to trimming and J lost 0 bases, with 14 bases between them. In germline, CDR1 is SGHRS, CDR2 YFSETQ. The DNA for the CDR3 is TGCGCCAGCAGCTTGCGTTTCTCCAGTTTCTCCTACAATGAGCAGTTCTTC. Translated, it gives CASSLRFSSFSYNEQFF.

This clone was recorded once. The V gene is TRBV30, the J gene TRBJ2-1; D not resolved. Trimming took 3 bases from V and 0 from J, leaving 12 bases between them. The CDR3 length is 15 residues. Germline V gene lookup returns CDR1 GTSNPN and CDR2 SVGIG (reference sequence). The CDR3 region is CAWSDGWSSYNEQFF. CDR3 coding DNA: TGTGCCTGGAGCGACGGGTGGAGCTCCTACAATGAGCAGTTCTTC.

This clone has only a few counts. The chain joins TRBV7-9 to TRBJ1-1; no firm D call. V was trimmed by 4 bases and J by 1 base, leaving 7 bases between them. Germline loops: CDR1 SEHNR, CDR2 FQNEAQ (reference sequence). CDR3 length equals 13 residues. The CDR3 sequence: CASSSYPNTEAFF. CDR3 coding DNA: TGTGCCAGCAGCTCCTACCCGAACACTGAAGCTTTCTTT.

The rearrangement joins TRBV12-5 to TRBJ1-6; TRBD1 is a possible D gene (5 bases). The V gene's germline CDR1 is LGHNT and CDR2 FRNRAP. CDR3 size: 15 residues. V lost 3 bases and J 4 bases, leaving 10 bases between the germline ends. CDR3 loop: CASGFLGDYNSPLHF. In DNA, the CDR3 is TGTGCTAGTGGTTTTTTAGGGGATTATAATTCACCCCTCCACTTT.

The CDR3 reads CASSASQGYSNQPQHF. Here the CDR3 DNA reads TGTGCCAGTAGTGCCTCACAGGGGTATAGCAATCAGCCCCAGCATTTT. The chain is built from TRBV19 and TRBJ1-5, with 7 positions matching TRBD1. V was clipped by 5 bases and J by 0 bases; unmatched bases: 7. In germline, CDR1 is LNHDA, CDR2 SQIVND (reference sequence). The CDR3 runs to 16 residues.

As to this clone: The same CDR3 also results from other DNA sequences found in this sample. The gene calls are TRBV5-1 and TRBJ1-1; D not certain. This CDR3 has 13 residues. Trimming took 2 bases from V and 1 from J, leaving 6 bases between them. The germline V gene has CDR1 SGHRS and CDR2 YFSETQ. CDR3 DNA sequence: TGCGCCAGCAGCTTAGGGAGGAACACTGAAGCTTTCTTT. Its translation is CASSLGRNTEAFF.

The rearrangement links TRBV2 to TRBJ1-4; 7 nucleotides align to TRBD1. The CDR3 is 13 residues long. CDR1 is SNHLY, CDR2 FYNNEI, per germline. J lost 3 bases, V lost 8 bases, and 3 bases had no gene match. CDR3 in DNA: TGTGCCAGCGCCGGGACAGCTAATGAAAAACTGTTTTTT. Translation gives CASAGTANEKLFF.

The chain is built from TRBV6-1 and TRBJ1-1; D is unresolved. CDR1 is MNHNS, CDR2 SASEGT, per germline. Trimming took 4 bases from V and 4 from J, leaving 13 bases between them. The CDR3 loop spans 14 amino acids. This CDR3 is CASSGSSVFTEAFF. The CDR3 nucleotides read TGTGCCAGCAGTGGTTCCTCTGTGTTCACTGAAGCTTTCTTT.

This chain links TRBV21-1 with TRBJ1-5; TRBD1, as called in the table, went unchecked against the DNA. TRBV21-1 is designated a pseudogene. The CDR3 covers 18 residues. CDR3 sequence reads: CASSKVNREDQCNQPQHF. CDR3 in DNA: TGTGCCAGCAGCAAAGTCAACAGGGAAGATCAATGCAATCAGCCCCAGCATTTT.

The chain carries TRBV4-1 and TRBJ1-5, with TRBD1 as a possible D gene (5 bases). V lost 3 bases and J 7 bases, leaving 10 bases between the germline ends. Germline assignment: CDR1 MGHRA and CDR2 YSYEKL. The CDR3 contains 13 residues. CDR3 in DNA: TGCGCCAGCAGCCAGACAGTGGGGCAGCCCCAGCATTTT. Protein product: CASSQTVGQPQHF.

This clone was counted between two and nine times. The CDR3: CASTQDPSGSYEQYF. The CDR3 nucleotides are TGTGCCAGCACCCAGGACCCTAGCGGGAGTTACGAGCAGTACTTC. This chain joins TRBV6-1 and TRBJ2-7; TRBD2 agrees at 10 bases. The V and J ends lost 7 bases and 4 bases, in that order; junction bases with no gene match: 10. The CDR3 is 15 residues long. The germline V gene encodes CDR1 MNHNS and CDR2 SASEGT.

The chain recombines TRBV5-1 with TRBJ1-5; weak D call: TRBD1 (5 bases). In germline, CDR1 is SGHRS, CDR2 YFSETQ. CDR3 length equals 14 residues. V was shortened by 2 bases and J by 1 base, with 7 bases between the two germline ends. For the CDR3, the DNA is TGCGCCAGCAGCTTTGGGGGGAGCAATCAGCCCCAGCATTTT. This encodes CASSFGGSNQPQHF. Based on the CDR3 plus reference TRBV5-1 and TRBJ1-5, the full variable domain is KAGVTQTPRYLIKTRGQQVTLSCSPISGHRSVSWYQQTPGQGLQFLFEYFSETQRNKGNFPGRFSGRQFSNSRSEMNVSTLELGDSALYLCASSFGGSNQPQHFGDGTRLSIL.

The chain links TRBV29-1 to TRBJ2-2; TRBD2 matches at 9 bases. The CDR3 is 15 residues long. The germline gives CDR1 SQVTM, CDR2 ANQGSEA. V lost 3 bases and J lost 5; bases outside the gene matches: 7. DNA for the CDR3: TGCAGCGTTGATGGTAGCGGGGGAGTAACCGGGGAGCTGTTTTTT. It is translated as CSVDGSGGVTGELFF.

About this clone itself: One end of the junction fails to match germline, which may point to a read error. The rearrangement joins TRBV11-3 to TRBJ1-6; TRBD1 agrees at 9 bases. The CDR3 length is 15 residues. Germline CDR1 reads SGHNT; CDR2 reads YENEEA. In DNA, the CDR3 is TGTGCCAGCAGTTTAGATGGGACAGGGTATTCACCCCTCCACTTT. Residues: CASSLDGTGYSPLHF. The full variable domain, completed using reference TRBV11-3 and TRBJ1-6, is EAGVVQSPRYKIIEKKQPVAFWCNPISGHNTLYWYLQNLGQGPELLIRYENEEAVDDSQLPKDRFSAERLKGVDSTLKIQPAELGDSAVYLCASSLDGTGYSPLHFGNGTRLTVT.

The chain is built from TRBV7-8 and TRBJ1-5, with unresolved D. This CDR3 comprises 13 residues. CDR1 SGHVS and CDR2 FQNEAQ come from the germline V gene. V dropped 4 bases and J dropped 7 bases, with 11 bases sitting between them. The CDR3 DNA reads TGTGCCAGCAGCTCTGTACTCGGGCAGCCCCAGCATTTT. This gives the protein CASSSVLGQPQHF.

Note on this clone: A far larger clone is a single base away, which makes a read error likely. The chain recombines TRBV6-5 with TRBJ2-3, with D perhaps matching TRBD1 (6 bases). The germline V gene encodes CDR1 MNHEY and CDR2 SVGAGI. The CDR3 sequence is 15 residues long. V was shortened by 0 bases and J by 1 base, with 8 bases between the two germline ends. The CDR3 region has the DNA TGTGCCAGCAGTTACTCGGCAGGGGGCACAGATACGCAGTATTTT. Amino acids: CASSYSAGGTDTQYF.

The V gene is TRBV30, the J gene TRBJ2-2, with D possibly being TRBD1 (6 bases). The CDR3 has 15 amino acids. The V and J ends lost 0 bases and 3 bases respectively, with 11 bases between them. Germline CDR1 GTSNPN, CDR2 SVGIG (reference sequence). The CDR3 loop reads CAWSVLQGYTGELFF. CDR3 bases: TGTGCCTGGAGTGTGTTACAGGGTTACACCGGGGAGCTGTTTTTT.

The chain combines TRBV19 with TRBJ2-2; 13 bases fit TRBD2. The CDR3 is 16 residues long. Trimming took 9 bases from V and 6 from J; bases not matched to a gene: 10. CDR1 is LNHDA and CDR2 is SQIVND in the germline V gene (reference sequence). This chain's CDR3 is CASKGLAGAFAGELFF. The DNA of the CDR3 is TGTGCCAGCAAAGGACTAGCGGGAGCTTTTGCCGGGGAGCTGTTTTTT. Full variable domain (missing parts from reference TRBV19 and TRBJ2-2): DGGITQSPKYLFRKEGQNVTLSCEQNLNHDAMYWYRQDPGQGLRLIYYSQIVNDFQKGDIAEGYSVSREKKESFPLTVTSAQKNPTAFYLCASKGLAGAFAGELFFGEGSRLTVL.

The chain is built from TRBV6-5 and TRBJ2-2; 8 bases align to TRBD1. Germline V CDR1 and CDR2: MNHEY, SVGAGI. J was trimmed by 4 bases and V by 6 bases; bases with no gene match: 4. The CDR3 is 14 amino acids. The CDR3 DNA is TGTGCCAGCAGGCATACAGGGGGCACCGGGGAGCTGTTTTTT. Its translation is CASRHTGGTGELFF.

This chain uses TRBV13 with TRBJ2-1; D may be TRBD1 (5 bases). The CDR3 is 17 residues long. Germline CDR1 PRHDT, CDR2 FYEKMQ (reference sequence). With 5 bases removed from V and 6 bases from J, the gap between germline ends came to 23 bases. The CDR3 protein is CASSIPTGAVASNEQFF. The CDR3 DNA follows: TGTGCCAGCAGCATACCAACAGGCGCGGTGGCATCCAATGAGCAGTTCTTC.